This TCR beta chain was sequenced during a study of human T cells and chemical hapten exposure. MiXCR was run by TCRdb on the RACE reads, yielding one entry per CDR3 protein. Found here are over 55,000 distinct CDR3 sequences, approximately 12% of them singletons; the top ten hold roughly 1.5%. The V and J ends lost 2 bases and 7 bases, in that order; junction bases with no gene match: 9. Per the germline V gene, CDR1 is MNHNS and CDR2 is SASEGT. The CDR3 contains 15 residues. This clonotype was counted once. As for time point: patch test 3, about 24 weeks after DPC sensitization. The treatment denotes: therapeutic diphenylcyclopropenone sensitization with weekly scalp DPC.

The V gene is TRBV6-1, the J gene TRBJ2-7, with 9 bases that match TRBD2. The input for sequencing was whole blood, taken in connection with sensitization to the hapten diphenylcyclopropenone (DPC). This receptor was obtained from a woman aged 50 to 65 with alopecia areata. Some clones in this sample may be carry-over from other donors' samples. The CDR3 DNA sequence: TGTGCCAGCAGTGAATTGCCTAGCGGGGTAGGAGAGCAGTACTTC. Encoded protein: CASSELPSGVGEQYF.